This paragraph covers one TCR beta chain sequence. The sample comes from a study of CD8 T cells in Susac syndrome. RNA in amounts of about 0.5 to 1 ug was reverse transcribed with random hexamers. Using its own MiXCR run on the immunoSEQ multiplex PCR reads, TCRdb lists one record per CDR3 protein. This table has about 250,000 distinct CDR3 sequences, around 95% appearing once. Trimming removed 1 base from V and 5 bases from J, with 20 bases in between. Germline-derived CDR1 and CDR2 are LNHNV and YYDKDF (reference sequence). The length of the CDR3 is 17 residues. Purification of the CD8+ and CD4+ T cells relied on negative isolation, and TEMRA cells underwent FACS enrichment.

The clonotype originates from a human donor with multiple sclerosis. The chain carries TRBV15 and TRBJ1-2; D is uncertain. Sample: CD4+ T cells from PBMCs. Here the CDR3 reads CATSRGRTQANPYGYTF. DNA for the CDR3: TGTGCCACCAGCAGAGGTAGGACGCAGGCTAACCCGTATGGCTACACCTTC.